The source of this T cell receptor beta chain is a study of blood T cell repertoires in COVID-19. Method: immunoSEQ multiplex PCR; TCRdb's copy keeps in-frame clones and lacks some. The table records 200,000 to 250,000 clones, over 75% of them present only once. V was cut by 7 bases and J by 6 bases, with 7 bases left in between. CDR1 is MNHEY, CDR2 SVGAGI, per germline. There are 12 residues in the CDR3. The sequence was obtained from a man aged 25 to 40 in a cohort exposed to, infected with or recovered from COVID-19 (not recorded which). J is TRBJ1-6 and V is TRBV6-5; a weak D match, TRBD1 (5 bases). The sample was PBMCs or T cells enriched from blood (not recorded which). The CDR3 DNA reads as TGTGCCAGCAAACAGGCTAATTCACCCCTCCACTTT. The encoded protein is CASKQANSPLHF.